The sequence of this T cell receptor beta chain was determined in a study of shared clonotypes between healthy human individuals. This clone came up a few times. TCRdb's copy holds only in-frame clones and misses some; the assay was immunoSEQ multiplex PCR. The profile shows 550,000 to 800,000 clones, approximately 79% of them singletons. The sample taken for sequencing was memory CD4+ T cells sorted from blood. The subset denotes: CD45RA-negative fraction. The origin of this receptor is a woman in her thirties in good health.

The CDR3 reads CASSQPGRSGNTIYF. DNA for the CDR3: TGTGCCAGCAGTCAACCAGGGAGGTCAGGAAACACCATATATTTT. The rearrangement links TRBV6-6 to TRBJ1-3; D possibly corresponds to TRBD1 (5 bases). CDR1 is MNHNY and CDR2 is SVGAGI in the germline V gene (reference sequence). V lost 5 bases to trimming and J lost 4 bases, with 15 bases between them. There are 15 residues in the CDR3.